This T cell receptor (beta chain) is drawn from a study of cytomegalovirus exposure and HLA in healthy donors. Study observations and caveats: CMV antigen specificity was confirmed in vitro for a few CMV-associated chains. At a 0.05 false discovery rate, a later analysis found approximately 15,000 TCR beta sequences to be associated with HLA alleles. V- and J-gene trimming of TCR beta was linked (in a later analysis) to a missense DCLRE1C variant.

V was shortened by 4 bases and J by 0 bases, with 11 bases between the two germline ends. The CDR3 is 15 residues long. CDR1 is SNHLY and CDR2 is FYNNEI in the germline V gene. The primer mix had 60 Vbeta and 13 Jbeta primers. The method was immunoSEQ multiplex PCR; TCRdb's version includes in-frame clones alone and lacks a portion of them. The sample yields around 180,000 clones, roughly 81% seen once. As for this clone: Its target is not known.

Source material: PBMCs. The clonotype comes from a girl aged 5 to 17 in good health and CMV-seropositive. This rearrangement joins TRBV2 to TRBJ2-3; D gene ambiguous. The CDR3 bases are TGTGCCAGCAGTGTTCGCGGTCCAAGCACAGATACGCAGTATTTT. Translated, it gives CASSVRGPSTDTQYF.